This T cell receptor beta chain stems from a study of blood T cell repertoires in COVID-19. Study details: T cells, B-cell-depleted T cells, or PBMCs provided the cDNA or gDNA that served as material.

CDR3 length: 19 residues. Per the original methods: Amplification of reference gene primers was used by the study to estimate nucleated cell counts. The repertoire was sequenced with immunoSEQ multiplex PCR; TCRdb's copy has only in-frame clones and lacks some. V, J and clone size are those of that table, while D and trimming were read from the DNA. The top ten hold roughly 15% of the sample, which has about 130,000 clones, approximately 83% seen once. The sample comprised peripheral blood. The chain combines TRBV21-1 with TRBJ2-7; the table calls TRBD1, which could not be checked here. TRBV21-1 is given as a pseudogene. The TCR sequence derives from a woman aged 50 to 65 with acute or convalescent COVID-19. This chain's CDR3 is CASSNEMGQGETCVYEQYF. The CDR3 nucleotides are TGTGCCAGCAGCAATGAAATGGGCCAGGGGGAAACCTGCGTATACGAGCAGTACTTC.